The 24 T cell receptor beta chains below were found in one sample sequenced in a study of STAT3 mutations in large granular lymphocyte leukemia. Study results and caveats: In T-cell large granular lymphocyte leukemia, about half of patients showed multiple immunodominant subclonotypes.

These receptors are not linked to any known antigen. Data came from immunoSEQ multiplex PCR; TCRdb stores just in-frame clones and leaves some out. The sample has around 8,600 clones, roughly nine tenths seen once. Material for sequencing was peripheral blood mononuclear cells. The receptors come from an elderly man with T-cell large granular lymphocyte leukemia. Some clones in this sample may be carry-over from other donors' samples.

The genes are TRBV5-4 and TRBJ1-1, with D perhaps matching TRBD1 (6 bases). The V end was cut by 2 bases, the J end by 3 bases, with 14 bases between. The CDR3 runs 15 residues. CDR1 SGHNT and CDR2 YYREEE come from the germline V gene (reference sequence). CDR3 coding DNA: TGTGCCAGCAGCTTCGGGGGGCGGGTGGACACTGAAGCTTTCTTT. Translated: CASSFGGRVDTEAFF.

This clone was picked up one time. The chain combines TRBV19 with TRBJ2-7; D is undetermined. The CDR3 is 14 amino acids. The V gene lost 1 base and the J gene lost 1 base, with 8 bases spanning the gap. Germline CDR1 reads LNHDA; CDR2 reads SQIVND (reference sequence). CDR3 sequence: CASSIGGRSYEQYF. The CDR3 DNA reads TGTGCCAGTAGTATAGGTGGCAGGTCCTACGAGCAGTACTTC.

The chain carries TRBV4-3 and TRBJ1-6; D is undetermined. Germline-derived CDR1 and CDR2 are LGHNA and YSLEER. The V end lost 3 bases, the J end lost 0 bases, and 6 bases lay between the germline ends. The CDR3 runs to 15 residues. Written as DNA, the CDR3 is TGCGCCAGCAGCCAGGGGAGCTCCTATAATTCACCCCTCCACTTT. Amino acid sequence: CASSQGSSYNSPLHF.

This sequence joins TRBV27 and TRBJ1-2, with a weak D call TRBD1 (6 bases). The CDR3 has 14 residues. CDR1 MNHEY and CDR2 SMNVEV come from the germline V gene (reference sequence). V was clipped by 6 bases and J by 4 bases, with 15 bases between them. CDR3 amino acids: CASSPRGRFYGYTF. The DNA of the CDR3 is TGTGCCAGCAGCCCACGGGGGCGCTTCTATGGCTACACCTTC.

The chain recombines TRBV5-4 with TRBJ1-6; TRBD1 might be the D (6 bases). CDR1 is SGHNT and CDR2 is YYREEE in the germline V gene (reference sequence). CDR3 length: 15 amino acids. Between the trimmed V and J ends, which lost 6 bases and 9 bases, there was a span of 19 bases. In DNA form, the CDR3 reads TGTGCCAGCACCCCAGACAGGACTTGGAGTTCACCCCTCCACTTT. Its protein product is CASTPDRTWSSPLHF.

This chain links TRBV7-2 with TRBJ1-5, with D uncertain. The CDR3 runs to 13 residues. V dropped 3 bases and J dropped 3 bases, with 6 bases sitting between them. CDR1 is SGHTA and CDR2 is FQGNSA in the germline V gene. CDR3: CASSFVLNQPQHF. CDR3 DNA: TGTGCCAGCAGCTTCGTCCTCAATCAGCCCCAGCATTTT.

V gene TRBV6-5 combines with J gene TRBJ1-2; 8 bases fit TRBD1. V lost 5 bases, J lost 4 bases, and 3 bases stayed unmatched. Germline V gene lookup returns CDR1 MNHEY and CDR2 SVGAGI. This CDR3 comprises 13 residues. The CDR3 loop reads CASSEDRVYGYTF. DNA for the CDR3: TGTGCCAGCAGTGAGGACAGGGTCTATGGCTACACCTTC.

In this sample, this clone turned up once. This CDR3 is CASSPGQGEQYF. CDR3 DNA: TGCGCCAGCAGTCCGGGACAGGGCGAGCAGTACTTC. The chain links TRBV5-1 to TRBJ2-7; 9 bases fit TRBD1. This CDR3 is built from 12 residues. V was pared by 5 bases and J by 6 bases, with 3 bases of the junction left unmatched. Germline values: CDR1 SGHRS, CDR2 YFSETQ. The full variable domain, in which reference TRBV5-1 and TRBJ2-7 provide the parts outside the CDR3, is KAGVTQTPRYLIKTRGQQVTLSCSPISGHRSVSWYQQTPGQGLQFLFEYFSETQRNKGNFPGRFSGRQFSNSRSEMNVSTLELGDSALYLCASSPGQGEQYFGPGTRLTVT.

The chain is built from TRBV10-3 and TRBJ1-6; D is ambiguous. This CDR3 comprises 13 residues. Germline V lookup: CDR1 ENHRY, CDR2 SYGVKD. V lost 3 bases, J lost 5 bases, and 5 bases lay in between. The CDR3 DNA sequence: TGTGCCATCAGTGAAACAGATAATTCACCCCTCCACTTT. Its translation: CAISETDNSPLHF.

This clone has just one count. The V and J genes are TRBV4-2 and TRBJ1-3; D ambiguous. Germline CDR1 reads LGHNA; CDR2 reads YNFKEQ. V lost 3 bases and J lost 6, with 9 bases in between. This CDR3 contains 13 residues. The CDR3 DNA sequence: TGTGCCAGCAGCCACGACACCAAAAACACCATATATTTT. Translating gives CASSHDTKNTIYF.

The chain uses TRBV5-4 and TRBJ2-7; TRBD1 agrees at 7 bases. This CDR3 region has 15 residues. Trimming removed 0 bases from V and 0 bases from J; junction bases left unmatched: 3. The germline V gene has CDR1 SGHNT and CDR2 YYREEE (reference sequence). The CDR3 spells CASSLAGTASYEQYF. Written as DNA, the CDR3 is TGTGCCAGCAGCTTGGCGGGGACAGCCTCCTACGAGCAGTACTTC.

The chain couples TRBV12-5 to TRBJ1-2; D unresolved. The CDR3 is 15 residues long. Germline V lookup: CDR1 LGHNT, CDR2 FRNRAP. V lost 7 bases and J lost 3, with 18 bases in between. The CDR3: CASARSTSDYYGYTF. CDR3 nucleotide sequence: TGTGCTAGTGCCCGGAGCACTTCAGACTACTATGGCTACACCTTC. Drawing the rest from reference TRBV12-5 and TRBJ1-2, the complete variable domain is DARVTQTPRHKVTEMGQEVTMRCQPILGHNTVFWYRQTMMQGLELLAYFRNRAPLDDSGMPKDRFSAEMPDATLATLKIQPSEPRDSAVYFCASARSTSDYYGYTFGSGTRLTVV.

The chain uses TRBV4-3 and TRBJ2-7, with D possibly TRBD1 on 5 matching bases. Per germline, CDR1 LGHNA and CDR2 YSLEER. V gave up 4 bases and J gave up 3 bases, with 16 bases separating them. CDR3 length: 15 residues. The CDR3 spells CASSLQPGQDYEQYF. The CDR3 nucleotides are TGCGCCAGCAGCCTGCAACCCGGACAAGACTACGAGCAGTACTTC.

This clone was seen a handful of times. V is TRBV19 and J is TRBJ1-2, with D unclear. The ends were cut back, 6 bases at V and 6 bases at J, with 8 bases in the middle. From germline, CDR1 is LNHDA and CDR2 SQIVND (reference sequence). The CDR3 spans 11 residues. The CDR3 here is CASRTRDGYTF. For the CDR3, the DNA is TGTGCCAGTAGGACACGGGATGGCTACACCTTC.

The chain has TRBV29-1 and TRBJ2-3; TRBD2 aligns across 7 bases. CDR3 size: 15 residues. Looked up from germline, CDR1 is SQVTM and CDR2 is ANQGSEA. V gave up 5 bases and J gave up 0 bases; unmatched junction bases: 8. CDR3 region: CSVSIAGLSTDTQYF. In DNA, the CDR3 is TGCAGCGTTTCTATAGCGGGTTTAAGCACAGATACGCAGTATTTT.

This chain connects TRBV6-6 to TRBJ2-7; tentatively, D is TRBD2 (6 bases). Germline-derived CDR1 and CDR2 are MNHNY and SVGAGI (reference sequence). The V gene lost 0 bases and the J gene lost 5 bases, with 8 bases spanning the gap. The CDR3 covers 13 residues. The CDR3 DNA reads TGTGCCAGCAGTTACTCGGGACTTAACGAGCAGTACTTC. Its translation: CASSYSGLNEQYF.

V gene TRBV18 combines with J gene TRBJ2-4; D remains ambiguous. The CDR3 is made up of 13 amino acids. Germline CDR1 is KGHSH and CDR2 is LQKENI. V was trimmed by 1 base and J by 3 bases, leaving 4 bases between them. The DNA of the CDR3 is TGTGCCAGCTCACCACGGGACAAAAACATTCAGTACTTC. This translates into CASSPRDKNIQYF.

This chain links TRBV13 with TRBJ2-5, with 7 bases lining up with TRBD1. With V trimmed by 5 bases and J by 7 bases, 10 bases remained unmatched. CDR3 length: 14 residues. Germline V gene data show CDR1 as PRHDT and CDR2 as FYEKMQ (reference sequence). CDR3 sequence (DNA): TGTGCCAGCAGCCAGGAGACAGGGAAGGCGACCCAGTACTTC. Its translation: CASSQETGKATQYF. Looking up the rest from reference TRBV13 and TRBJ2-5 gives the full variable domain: AAGVIQSPRHLIKEKRETATLKCYPIPRHDTVYWYQQGPGQDPQFLISFYEKMQSDKGSIPDRFSAQQFSDYHSELNMSSLELGDSALYFCASSQETGKATQYFGPGTRLLVL.

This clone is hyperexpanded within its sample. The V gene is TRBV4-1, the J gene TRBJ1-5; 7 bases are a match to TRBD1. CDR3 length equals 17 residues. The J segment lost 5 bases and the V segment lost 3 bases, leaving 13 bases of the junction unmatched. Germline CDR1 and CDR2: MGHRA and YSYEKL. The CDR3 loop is CASSQGTDKGFDQPQHF. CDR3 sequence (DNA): TGCGCCAGCAGCCAGGGGACAGATAAAGGTTTTGATCAGCCCCAGCATTTT.

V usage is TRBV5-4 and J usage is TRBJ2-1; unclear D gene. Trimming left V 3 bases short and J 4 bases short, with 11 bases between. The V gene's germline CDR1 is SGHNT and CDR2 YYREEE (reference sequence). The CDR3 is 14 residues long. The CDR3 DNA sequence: TGTGCCAGCAGCTCGGGTGTGACTTACAATGAGCAGTTCTTC. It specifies CASSSGVTYNEQFF. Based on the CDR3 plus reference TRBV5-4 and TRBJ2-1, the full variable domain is ETGVTQSPTHLIKTRGQQVTLRCSSQSGHNTVSWYQQALGQGPQFIFQYYREEENGRGNFPPRFSGLQFPNYSSELNVNALELDDSALYLCASSSGVTYNEQFFGPGTRLTVL.

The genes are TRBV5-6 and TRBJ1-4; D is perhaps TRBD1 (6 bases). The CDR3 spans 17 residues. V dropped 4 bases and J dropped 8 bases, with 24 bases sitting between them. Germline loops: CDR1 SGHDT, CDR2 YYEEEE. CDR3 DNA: TGTGCCAGCAGCCTTGGGAACAGGGCGAGGTTTAACGAAAAACTGTTTTTT. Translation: CASSLGNRARFNEKLFF.

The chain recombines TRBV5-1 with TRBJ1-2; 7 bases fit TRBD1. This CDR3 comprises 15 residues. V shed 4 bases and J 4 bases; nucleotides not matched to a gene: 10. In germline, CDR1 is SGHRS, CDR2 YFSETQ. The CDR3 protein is CASSIRTGGGYGYTF. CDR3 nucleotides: TGCGCCAGCAGCATTCGGACAGGAGGGGGCTATGGCTACACCTTC.

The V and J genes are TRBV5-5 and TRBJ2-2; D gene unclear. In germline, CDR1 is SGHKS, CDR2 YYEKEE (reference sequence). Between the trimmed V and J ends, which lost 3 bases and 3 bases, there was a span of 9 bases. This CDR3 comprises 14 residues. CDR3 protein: CASSSRADTGELFF. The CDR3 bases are TGTGCCAGCAGCTCCCGGGCCGACACCGGGGAGCTGTTTTTT.

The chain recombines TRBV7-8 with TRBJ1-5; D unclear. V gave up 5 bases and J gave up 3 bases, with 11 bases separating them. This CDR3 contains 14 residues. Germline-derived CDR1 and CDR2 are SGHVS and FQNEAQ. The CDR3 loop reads CASSPRPNNQPQHF. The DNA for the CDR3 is TGTGCCAGCAGCCCGCGGCCGAACAATCAGCCCCAGCATTTT.